This entry lists 32 T cell receptor beta chains sequenced from one sample in a study of identical twins. TCRdb called the 5' RACE reads again in MiXCR, with one record for every CDR3 protein. The sample shows 470,000 or so distinct CDR3 sequences, about 24% of them seen only once. The same specimen was also included in a second study, on T cells expressing NK-cell markers.

The sequencing sample was made of CD4+ T cells sorted from blood. These receptors came from a woman under 30 in good health.

This clonotype showed up just a few times. This sequence joins TRBV6-5 and TRBJ2-7; D remains ambiguous. The germline V gene encodes CDR1 MNHEY and CDR2 SVGAGI. Trimming left V 2 bases short and J 3 bases short, with 8 bases between. This CDR3 spans 13 amino acids. CDR3 sequence (DNA): TGTGCCAGCAGTTACAAGTCCGACTACGAGCAGTACTTC. Protein sequence: CASSYKSDYEQYF.

In its sample, this clonotype was seen a few times. The chain has TRBV12-3 or TRBV12-4 and TRBJ2-3; D may match TRBD1 or TRBD2 (6 bases each). The CDR3 covers 14 residues. V was clipped by 7 bases and J by 2 bases, with 13 bases between them. CDR3 in DNA: TGTGCCAGCAAGGGGGGTCCGCTCACAGATACGCAGTATTTT. This translates into CASKGGPLTDTQYF.

This chain connects TRBV18 to TRBJ2-1, with TRBD2 identical over 11 bases. V dropped 1 base and J dropped 4; count of bases not matched to a gene: 6. Germline CDR1 and CDR2: KGHSH and LQKENI. This CDR3 region has 17 residues. The CDR3 reads CASSPRGTSGKYNEQFF. As DNA, the CDR3 is TGTGCCAGCTCACCACGGGGGACTAGCGGTAAATACAATGAGCAGTTCTTC. The complete variable domain, with remaining parts taken from reference TRBV18 and TRBJ2-1, reads NAGVMQNPRHLVRRRGQEARLRCSPMKGHSHVYWYRQLPEEGLKFMVYLQKENIIDESGMPKERFSAEFPKEGPSILRIQQVVRGDSAAYFCASSPRGTSGKYNEQFFGPGTRLTVL.

This clonotype was counted between two and nine times. V gene TRBV20-1 combines with J gene TRBJ2-5; the D is unclear. The V gene's germline CDR1 is DFQATT and CDR2 SNEGSKA (reference sequence). Trimming stripped 6 bases from V and 2 bases from J, with 10 bases between. This CDR3 has 12 residues. The CDR3 DNA reads TGCAGTGCCCGACGCACTCAAGAGACCCAGTACTTC. This sequence encodes CSARRTQETQYF.

V usage is TRBV6-1 and J usage is TRBJ2-6; TRBD1 agrees at 11 bases. This CDR3 is built from 18 residues. V gave up 8 bases and J gave up 1 base; unmatched junction bases: 10. Germline V gene sequence: CDR1 MNHNS, CDR2 SASEGT. The DNA for the CDR3 is TGTGCCAGCGTAGGGAGGACAGGGGGCAGGTCTGGGGCCAACGTCCTGACTTTC. Protein: CASVGRTGGRSGANVLTF.

This clonotype was observed a few times. The chain recombines TRBV20-1 with TRBJ1-5, with 7 bases that match TRBD1. The CDR3 has 15 amino acids. The germline V gene encodes CDR1 DFQATT and CDR2 SNEGSKA (reference sequence). J gave up 3 bases and V 2 bases, and 7 bases lay outside the gene matches. CDR3 nucleotide sequence: TGCAGTGCTAGACGACAGGGTATGGACAATCAGCCCCAGCATTTT. Protein: CSARRQGMDNQPQHF.

Ten or more counts support this clonotype. A read error may produce the germline difference seen at one junction end. CDR3: CASSFAGADTQYF. The DNA for the CDR3 is TGTGCCAGCAGCTTCGCGGGGGCAGATACGCAGTATTTT. The chain employs TRBV5-1 and TRBJ2-3, with 7 bases that match TRBD2. The CDR3 spans 13 residues. Germline CDR1 SGHRS, CDR2 YFSETQ.

The V call is TRBV6-1, the J call TRBJ1-2; no reliable D call. V dropped 7 bases and J dropped 4 bases, with 13 bases sitting between them. This CDR3 comprises 13 residues. Per the germline V gene, CDR1 is MNHNS and CDR2 is SASEGT. The CDR3 sequence: CASNLRELYGYTF. The CDR3 DNA follows: TGTGCCAGCAATCTAAGAGAGCTCTATGGCTACACCTTC.

The DNA for the CDR3 is TGTGCCAGCAGCTTAATGGCAGGGAACACCGGGGAGCTGTTTTTT. The encoded protein is CASSLMAGNTGELFF. The V call is TRBV7-9, the J call TRBJ2-2; D unresolved. V was pared by 2 bases and J by 1 base, with 8 bases between. CDR1 and CDR2 from the germline V gene are SEHNR and FQNEAQ (reference sequence). The CDR3 sequence is 15 residues long.

The rearrangement links TRBV12-3 or TRBV12-4 to TRBJ2-7, with 8 bases that match TRBD2. The CDR3 spans 12 residues. J was trimmed by 7 bases and V by 7 bases; bases with no gene match: 6. The CDR3 region is CASTQSSGEQYF. The CDR3 DNA follows: TGTGCCAGCACCCAGTCTAGCGGGGAGCAGTACTTC.

This clonotype showed up just a few times. This chain links TRBV15 with TRBJ2-4; 10 positions match TRBD2. Germline V gene lookup returns CDR1 LNHNV and CDR2 YYDKDF (reference sequence). There are 17 residues in the CDR3. With 5 bases clipped from V and 0 bases from J, the junction kept 7 bases outside the gene matches. CDR3 amino acids: CATSSLLAGLAKNIQYF. The CDR3 DNA reads as TGTGCCACCAGCTCATTACTAGCGGGACTAGCCAAAAACATTCAGTACTTC.

The sample holds a few counts of this clonotype. The chain uses TRBV5-1 and TRBJ1-1; 9 bases agree with TRBD1. Looked up from germline, CDR1 is SGHRS and CDR2 is YFSETQ. Losses at the gene ends were 1 base for V and 14 bases for J; bases not matched to a gene: 9. This CDR3 is 13 amino acids long. The CDR3 DNA sequence: TGCGCCAGCAGCTTGCAGGGACAGGGACCCGGGTTCTTT. Protein: CASSLQGQGPGFF.

V and J are TRBV29-1 and TRBJ2-5; D is undetermined. The CDR3 length is 14 residues. Looked up from germline, CDR1 is SQVTM and CDR2 is ANQGSEA. With 4 bases removed from V and 4 bases from J, the gap between germline ends came to 16 bases. CDR3: CSVVKANVVETQYF. The CDR3, as DNA: TGCAGCGTTGTTAAAGCTAATGTAGTAGAGACCCAGTACTTC.

The chain has TRBV2 and TRBJ2-3; D may correspond to TRBD1 or TRBD2 (6 bases each). There are 13 residues in the CDR3. Trimming took 11 bases from V and 3 from J, leaving 15 bases between them. CDR1 is SNHLY and CDR2 is FYNNEI in the germline V gene. The CDR3 nucleotides are TGTGCCGGTCAGACGGGGGCAACAGATACGCAGTATTTT. Translating gives CAGQTGATDTQYF.

This clonotype was seen only a few times. This sequence joins TRBV18 and TRBJ1-1; TRBD1 matches at 7 bases. Germline loops: CDR1 KGHSH, CDR2 LQKENI. The CDR3 runs to 16 residues. The trim removed 2 bases at V and 4 bases at J, leaving 10 bases unmatched. CDR3 region: CASSPEPLDRATEAFF. The CDR3 coding sequence is TGTGCCAGCTCACCAGAGCCCCTCGACAGGGCCACTGAAGCTTTCTTT.

This clonotype was seen repeatedly, ten times or more. This chain connects TRBV9 to TRBJ2-2, with D possibly TRBD2 on 6 matching bases. There are 17 residues in the CDR3. The V end was cut by 1 base, the J end by 4 bases, with 17 bases between. Germline V gene data show CDR1 as SGDLS and CDR2 as YYNGEE. This chain's CDR3 is CASSVTSRAGATGELFF. In nucleotides, the CDR3 is TGTGCCAGCAGCGTAACTTCCCGAGCGGGCGCCACCGGGGAGCTGTTTTTT.

The chain links TRBV4-1 to TRBJ2-7; 10 nucleotides match TRBD1. With 0 bases clipped from V and 4 bases from J, the junction kept 6 bases outside the gene matches. Germline loops: CDR1 MGHRA, CDR2 YSYEKL. This CDR3 spans 16 amino acids. The CDR3, as DNA: TGCGCCAGCAGCCAAGATCGGGACAGGGGCAGATACGAGCAGTACTTC. Its protein product is CASSQDRDRGRYEQYF.

The table lists this clonotype with a few counts. The chain couples TRBV9 to TRBJ1-2; TRBD1 matches 7 bases. The CDR3 spans 14 residues. The germline V gene encodes CDR1 SGDLS and CDR2 YYNGEE. V shed 6 bases and J 4 bases; nucleotides not matched to a gene: 9. The CDR3 reads CASTAAGTAYGYTF. The CDR3 coding sequence is TGTGCCAGCACTGCCGCCGGGACAGCCTATGGCTACACCTTC.

The chain couples TRBV20-1 to TRBJ2-7; 7 positions agree with TRBD1. Germline CDR1 reads DFQATT; CDR2 reads SNEGSKA (reference sequence). This CDR3 is 13 amino acids long. Trimming removed 3 bases from V and 7 bases from J; junction bases left unmatched: 9. The DNA of the CDR3 is TGCAGTGCTAGGAGACAGGGAGCAGAGGAGCAGTACTTC. Translated: CSARRQGAEEQYF.

This clonotype was detected many times. The chain employs TRBV15 and TRBJ2-7; the D gene is possibly TRBD2 (6 bases). The CDR3 spans 13 residues. CDR1 is LNHNV, CDR2 YYDKDF, per germline (reference sequence). V gave up 0 bases and J gave up 12 bases, with 15 bases separating them. The CDR3 DNA reads TGTGCCACCAGCAGAGATAGGGTACCGGAGGGGTACTTC. As protein: CATSRDRVPEGYF.

V gene TRBV7-2 combines with J gene TRBJ2-5, with 7 bases fitting TRBD2. CDR1 is SGHTA, CDR2 FQGNSA, per germline. The CDR3 consists of 14 residues. V was clipped by 3 bases and J by 1 base; unmatched bases: 2. DNA for the CDR3: TGTGCCAGCAGCTTCGGGACTATCCAAGAGACCCAGTACTTC. Translated, it gives CASSFGTIQETQYF.

This clonotype was detected a few times. In DNA, the CDR3 is TGCAGCGTTGATGTACAGGGGGCTCACACTGAAGCTTTCTTT. This gives the protein CSVDVQGAHTEAFF. The rearrangement joins TRBV29-1 to TRBJ1-1; 9 nucleotides agree with TRBD1. Germline loops: CDR1 SQVTM, CDR2 ANQGSEA. The ends lost 3 bases at V and 3 bases at J; junction bases unmatched: 5. The CDR3 loop spans 14 amino acids.

The chain joins TRBV6-2 or TRBV6-3 to TRBJ2-3; 9 bases agree with TRBD2. Germline CDR1 is MNHEY and CDR2 is SVGEGT. Trimming took 8 bases from V and 3 from J; bases not matched to a gene: 18. This CDR3 comprises 18 residues. This chain's CDR3 is CASQSGGRGAARTDTQYF. The DNA for the CDR3 is TGTGCCAGCCAAAGCGGGGGGCGCGGAGCGGCCCGAACAGATACGCAGTATTTT.

The chain links TRBV12-3 or TRBV12-4 to TRBJ2-7, with D possibly being TRBD1 or TRBD2 (6 bases each). The CDR3 loop spans 14 amino acids. V was clipped by 6 bases and J by 3 bases, with 15 bases between them. Here the CDR3 DNA reads TGTGCCAGCAGGGACGCGGGACAAAGCTACGAGCAGTACTTC. Translated, it gives CASRDAGQSYEQYF.

The chain carries TRBV11-2 and TRBJ2-3, with D uncertain. V was shortened by 3 bases and J by 9 bases, with 10 bases between the two germline ends. CDR1 SGHAT and CDR2 FQNNGV come from the germline V gene. The CDR3 has 12 amino acids. CDR3 nucleotide sequence: TGTGCCAGCAGCTTTGGCCGGCAAACGCAGTATTTT. This translates into CASSFGRQTQYF. Full variable domain (rest looked up from reference TRBV11-2 and TRBJ2-3): EAGVAQSPRYKIIEKRQSVAFWCNPISGHATLYWYQQILGQGPKLLIQFQNNGVVDDSQLPKDRFSAERLKGVDSTLKIQPAKLEDSAVYLCASSFGRQTQYFGPGTRLTVL.

This clonotype showed up just a few times. The chain recombines TRBV27 with TRBJ2-7; 9 bases line up with TRBD1. From germline, CDR1 is MNHEY and CDR2 SMNVEV (reference sequence). After removal of 6 bases from V and 3 bases from J, the junction contained 12 bases not matched to a gene. This CDR3 has 16 residues. CDR3 nucleotide sequence: TGTGCCAGCAGCTTAGTGGTGGGACAGGGTTACTACGAGCAGTACTTC. This encodes CASSLVVGQGYYEQYF.

The V call is TRBV12-3 or TRBV12-4, the J call TRBJ2-3, with D possibly TRBD2 on 7 matching bases. The CDR3 extends over 16 amino acids. V lost 5 bases, J lost 3 bases, and 18 bases lay in between. The chain's CDR3 is CASSLRGGAGTDTQYF. The CDR3 region has the DNA TGTGCCAGCAGTCTGAGGGGGGGGGCCGGGACAGATACGCAGTATTTT.

The chain carries TRBV7-8 and TRBJ1-2; possible D gene TRBD1, 6 bases. V shed 1 base and J shed 8 bases, with 11 bases lying between them. This CDR3 contains 13 residues. Germline V gives CDR1 SGHVS, CDR2 FQNEAQ. The DNA of the CDR3 is TGTGCCAGCAGCTTAGACAGGGTTAGCGGCTACACCTTC. As protein: CASSLDRVSGYTF.

This clonotype has just a few counts. The V and J genes are TRBV29-1 and TRBJ2-3, with 9 bases lining up with TRBD2. CDR1 is SQVTM and CDR2 is ANQGSEA in the germline V gene. V shed 4 bases, J shed 4 bases, and the junction held 9 bases outside the gene matches. The CDR3 is 15 residues long. The CDR3 region has the DNA TGCAGCGTTGTGTACCGGACTAGCGCATCAGATACGCAGTATTTT. Translating it yields CSVVYRTSASDTQYF.

This clonotype was observed a few times. The chain joins TRBV11-2 to TRBJ1-1; tentative D call: TRBD1 (6 bases). V lost 9 bases and J lost 4, with 15 bases in between. The CDR3 has 13 amino acids. Germline CDR1 is SGHAT and CDR2 is FQNNGV. CDR3: CARTSEGGTEAFF. The DNA for the CDR3 is TGTGCCAGAACCAGTGAGGGGGGCACTGAAGCTTTCTTT.

The chain carries TRBV20-1 and TRBJ1-4, with 7 bases lining up with TRBD1. The CDR3 spans 15 residues. The germline V gene encodes CDR1 DFQATT and CDR2 SNEGSKA (reference sequence). After removal of 3 bases from V and 6 bases from J, the junction contained 10 bases not matched to a gene. The CDR3 sequence is CSASRFSGGDEKLFF. CDR3 DNA sequence: TGCAGTGCTAGTAGGTTTTCAGGGGGTGATGAAAAACTGTTTTTT.

The chain links TRBV7-9 to TRBJ2-7; D remains ambiguous. From germline, CDR1 is SEHNR and CDR2 FQNEAQ (reference sequence). V was trimmed by 0 bases and J by 9 bases, leaving 9 bases between them. The CDR3 loop spans 12 amino acids. Here the CDR3 reads CASSLARLRQYF. Written as DNA, the CDR3 is TGTGCCAGCAGCTTAGCTCGTTTGCGGCAGTACTTC. The full variable domain, rest sourced from reference TRBV7-9 and TRBJ2-7, is DTGVSQNPRHKITKRGQNVTFRCDPISEHNRLYWYRQTLGQGPEFLTYFQNEAQLEKSRLLSDRFSAERPKGSFSTLEIQRTEQGDSAMYLCASSLARLRQYFGPGTRLTVT.